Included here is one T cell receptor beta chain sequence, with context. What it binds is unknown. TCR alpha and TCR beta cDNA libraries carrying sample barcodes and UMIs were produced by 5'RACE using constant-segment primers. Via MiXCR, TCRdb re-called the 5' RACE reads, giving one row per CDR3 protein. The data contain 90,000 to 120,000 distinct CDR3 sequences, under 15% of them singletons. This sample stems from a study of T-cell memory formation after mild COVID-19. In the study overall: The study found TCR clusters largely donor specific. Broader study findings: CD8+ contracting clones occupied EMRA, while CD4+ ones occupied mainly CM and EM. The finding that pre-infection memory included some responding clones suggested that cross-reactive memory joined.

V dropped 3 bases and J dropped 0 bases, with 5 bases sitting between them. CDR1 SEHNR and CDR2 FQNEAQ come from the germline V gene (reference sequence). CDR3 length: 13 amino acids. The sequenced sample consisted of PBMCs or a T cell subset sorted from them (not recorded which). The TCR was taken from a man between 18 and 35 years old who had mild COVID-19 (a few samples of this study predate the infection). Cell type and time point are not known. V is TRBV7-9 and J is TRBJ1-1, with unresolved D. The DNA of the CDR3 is TGTGCCAGCAGCTTCATGGTGAACACTGAAGCTTTCTTT. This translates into CASSFMVNTEAFF.